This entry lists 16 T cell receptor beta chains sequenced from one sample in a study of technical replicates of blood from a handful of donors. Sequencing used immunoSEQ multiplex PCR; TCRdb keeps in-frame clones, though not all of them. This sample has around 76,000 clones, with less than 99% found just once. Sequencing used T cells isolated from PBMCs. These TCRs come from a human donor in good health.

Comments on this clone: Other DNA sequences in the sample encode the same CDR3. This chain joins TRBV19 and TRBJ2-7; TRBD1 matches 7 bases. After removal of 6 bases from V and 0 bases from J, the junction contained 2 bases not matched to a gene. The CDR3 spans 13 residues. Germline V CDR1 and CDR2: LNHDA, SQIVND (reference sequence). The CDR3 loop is CASSRQGSYEQYF. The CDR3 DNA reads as TGTGCCAGTAGCCGACAGGGCTCCTACGAGCAGTACTTC. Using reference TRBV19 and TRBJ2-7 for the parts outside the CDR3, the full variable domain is DGGITQSPKYLFRKEGQNVTLSCEQNLNHDAMYWYRQDPGQGLRLIYYSQIVNDFQKGDIAEGYSVSREKKESFPLTVTSAQKNPTAFYLCASSRQGSYEQYFGPGTRLTVT.

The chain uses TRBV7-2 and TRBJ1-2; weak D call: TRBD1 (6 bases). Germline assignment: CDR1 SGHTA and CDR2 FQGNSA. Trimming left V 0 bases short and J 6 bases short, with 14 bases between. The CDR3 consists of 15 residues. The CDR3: CASSLAVGAQDGYTF. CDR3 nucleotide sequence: TGTGCCAGCAGCTTAGCGGTGGGGGCGCAGGATGGCTACACCTTC.

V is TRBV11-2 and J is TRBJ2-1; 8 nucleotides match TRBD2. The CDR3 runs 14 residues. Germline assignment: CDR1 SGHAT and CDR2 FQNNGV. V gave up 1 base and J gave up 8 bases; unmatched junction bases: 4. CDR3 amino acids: CASSLVGRAYEQFF. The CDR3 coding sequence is TGTGCCAGCAGCTTAGTCGGGAGGGCCTATGAGCAGTTCTTC.

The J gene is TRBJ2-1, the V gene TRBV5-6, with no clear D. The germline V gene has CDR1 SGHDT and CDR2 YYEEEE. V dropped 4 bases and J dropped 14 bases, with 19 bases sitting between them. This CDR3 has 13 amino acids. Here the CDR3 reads CASSPSPTPREFF. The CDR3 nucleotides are TGTGCCAGCAGCCCTTCGCCTACCCCACGGGAGTTCTTC.

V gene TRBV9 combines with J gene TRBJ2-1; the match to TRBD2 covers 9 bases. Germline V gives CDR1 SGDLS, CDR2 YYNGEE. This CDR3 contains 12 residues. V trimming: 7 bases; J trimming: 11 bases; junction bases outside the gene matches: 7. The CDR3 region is CASENLAGQQFF. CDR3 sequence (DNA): TGTGCCAGCGAAAATCTAGCGGGACAGCAGTTCTTC. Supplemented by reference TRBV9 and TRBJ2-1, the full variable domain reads DSGVTQTPKHLITATGQRVTLRCSPRSGDLSVYWYQQSLDQGLQFLIQYYNGEERAKGNILERFSAQQFPDLHSELNLSSLELGDSALYFCASENLAGQQFFGPGTRLTVL.

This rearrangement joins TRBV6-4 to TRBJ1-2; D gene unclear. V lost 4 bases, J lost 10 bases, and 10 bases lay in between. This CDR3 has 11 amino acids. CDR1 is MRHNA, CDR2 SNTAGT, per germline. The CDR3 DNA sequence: TGTGCCAGCAGTGGTCAGCGAACCTACACCTTC. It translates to CASSGQRTYTF.

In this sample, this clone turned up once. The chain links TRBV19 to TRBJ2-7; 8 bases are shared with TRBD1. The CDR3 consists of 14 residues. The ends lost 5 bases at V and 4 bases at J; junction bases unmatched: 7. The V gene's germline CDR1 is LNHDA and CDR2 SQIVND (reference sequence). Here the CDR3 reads CASSQGRGPYEQYF. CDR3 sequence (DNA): TGTGCCAGTAGTCAGGGCAGGGGGCCGTACGAGCAGTACTTC.

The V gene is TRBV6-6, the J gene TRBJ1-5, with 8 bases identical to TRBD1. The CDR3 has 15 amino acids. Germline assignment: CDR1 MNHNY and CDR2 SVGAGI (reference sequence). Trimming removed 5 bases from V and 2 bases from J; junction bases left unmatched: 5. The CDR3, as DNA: TGTGCCAGCAGTCACGGACAGGGAGGCAATCAGCCCCAGCATTTT. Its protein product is CASSHGQGGNQPQHF.

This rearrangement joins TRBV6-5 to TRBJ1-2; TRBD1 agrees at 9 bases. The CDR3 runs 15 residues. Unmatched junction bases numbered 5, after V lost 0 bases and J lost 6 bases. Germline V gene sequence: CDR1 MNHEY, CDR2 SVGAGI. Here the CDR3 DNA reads TGTGCCAGCAGTTACTCTAGGACAGGGGTGGATGGCTACACCTTC. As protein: CASSYSRTGVDGYTF.

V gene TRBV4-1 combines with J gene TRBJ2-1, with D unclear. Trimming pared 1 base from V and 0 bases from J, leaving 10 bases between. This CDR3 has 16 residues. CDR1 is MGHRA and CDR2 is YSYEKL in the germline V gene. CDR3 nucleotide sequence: TGCGCCAGCAGCCAAGTGACTCCAGCCTCCTACAATGAGCAGTTCTTC. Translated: CASSQVTPASYNEQFF.

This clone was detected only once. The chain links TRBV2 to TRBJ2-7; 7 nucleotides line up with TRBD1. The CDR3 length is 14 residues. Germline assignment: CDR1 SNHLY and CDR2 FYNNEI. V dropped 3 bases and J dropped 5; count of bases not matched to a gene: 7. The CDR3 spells CASSETGLRNEQYF. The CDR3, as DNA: TGTGCCAGCAGTGAGACAGGGCTGAGAAACGAGCAGTACTTC.

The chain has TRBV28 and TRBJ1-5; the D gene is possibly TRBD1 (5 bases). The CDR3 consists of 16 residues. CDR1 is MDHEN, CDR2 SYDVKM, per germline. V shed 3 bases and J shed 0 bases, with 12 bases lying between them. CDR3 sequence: CASSFSTGYSNQPQHF. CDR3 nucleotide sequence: TGTGCCAGCAGTTTCTCTACAGGCTATAGCAATCAGCCCCAGCATTTT.

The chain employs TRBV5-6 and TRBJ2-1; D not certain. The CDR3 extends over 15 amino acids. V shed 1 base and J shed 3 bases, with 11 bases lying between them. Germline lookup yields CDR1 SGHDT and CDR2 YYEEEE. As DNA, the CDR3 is TGTGCCAGCAGCTTGTTAGGTTCAGGCTACAATGAGCAGTTCTTC. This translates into CASSLLGSGYNEQFF.

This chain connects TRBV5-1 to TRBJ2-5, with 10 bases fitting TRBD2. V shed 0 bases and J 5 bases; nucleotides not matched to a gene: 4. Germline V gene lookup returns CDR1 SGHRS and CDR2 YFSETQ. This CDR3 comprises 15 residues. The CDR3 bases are TGCGCCAGCAGCTTGGATAGCGGGGGGCGGGAGACCCAGTACTTC. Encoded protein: CASSLDSGGRETQYF.

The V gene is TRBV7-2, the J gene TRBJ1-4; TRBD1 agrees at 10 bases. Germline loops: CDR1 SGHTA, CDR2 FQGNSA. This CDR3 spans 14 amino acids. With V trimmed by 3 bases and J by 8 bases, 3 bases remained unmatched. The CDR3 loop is CASSLGQGNEKLFF. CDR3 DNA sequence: TGTGCCAGCAGCTTGGGACAGGGGAACGAAAAACTGTTTTTT.

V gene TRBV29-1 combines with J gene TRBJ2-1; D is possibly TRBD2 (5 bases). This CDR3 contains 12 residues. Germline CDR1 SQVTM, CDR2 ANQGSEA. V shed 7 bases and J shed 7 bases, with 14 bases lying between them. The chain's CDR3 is CSGKLGINEQFF. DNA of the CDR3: TGCAGCGGGAAACTAGGGATAAATGAGCAGTTCTTC.